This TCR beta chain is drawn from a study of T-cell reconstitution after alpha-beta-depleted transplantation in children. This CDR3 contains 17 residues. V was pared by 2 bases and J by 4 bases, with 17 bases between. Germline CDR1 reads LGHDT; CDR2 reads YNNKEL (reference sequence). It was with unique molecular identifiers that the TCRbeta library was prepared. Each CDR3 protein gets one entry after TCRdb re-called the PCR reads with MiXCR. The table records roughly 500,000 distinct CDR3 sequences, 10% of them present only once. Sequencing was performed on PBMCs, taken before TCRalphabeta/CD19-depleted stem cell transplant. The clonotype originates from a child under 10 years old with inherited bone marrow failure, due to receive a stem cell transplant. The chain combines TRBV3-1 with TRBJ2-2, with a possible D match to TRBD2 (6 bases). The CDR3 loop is CASSQTGRGMTTGELFF. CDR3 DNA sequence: TGTGCCAGCAGCCAAACTGGTCGCGGGATGACCACCGGGGAGCTGTTTTTT.